This TCR beta chain stems from a study of CD8 T cells in Susac syndrome. Random-hexamer reverse transcription was applied to roughly 0.45 to 1 ug RNA. MiXCR, applied by TCRdb to the immunoSEQ multiplex PCR reads, yields one record per CDR3 protein. The table has 130,000 or so distinct CDR3 sequences, 90% to 95% seen once. The CDR3 extends over 14 amino acids. V lost 9 bases and J 6 bases, leaving 19 bases between the germline ends. Germline-derived CDR1 and CDR2 are LNHDA and SQIVND (reference sequence). The receptor's source is a human donor with Susac syndrome. The chain carries TRBV19 and TRBJ2-3; maybe TRBD2 (6 bases). The specimen was CD8+ T cells from PBMCs. CDR3 sequence: CASSLTGVMDTQYF. CDR3 nucleotides: TGTGCCAGCAGCCTGACGGGAGTCATGGATACGCAGTATTTT. The full variable domain, with the rest looked up from reference TRBV19 and TRBJ2-3, is DGGITQSPKYLFRKEGQNVTLSCEQNLNHDAMYWYRQDPGQGLRLIYYSQIVNDFQKGDIAEGYSVSREKKESFPLTVTSAQKNPTAFYLCASSLTGVMDTQYFGPGTRLTVL.